The entry below describes one T cell receptor beta chain. No DNA is shown, since the ends of the CDR3 on it are uncertain; the CDR3 is the one TCRdb lists. The CDR3 is 22 amino acids in total, end residues counted. The germline V gene encodes CDR1 SNHLY and CDR2 FYNNEI. Genomic DNA provided the template from which TCR beta VDJ and CDR3 profiles were obtained. TCRdb re-called the reads with MiXCR, one entry per CDR3 protein. The repertoire holds about 190,000 distinct CDR3 sequences, with roughly 56% as singletons. The source of the sample is a study of CD8+CD57+ T cells in acquired aplastic anemia. Material for sequencing was sorted CD4+, CD8+, or CD8+CD57+ T cells (not recorded which) from PBMCs. V usage is TRBV2 and J usage is TRBJ1-2; the D call TRBD1 from the table was never checked on the DNA. This TCR was sampled from a human donor in good health, serving as a control. The CDR3 sequence: CAHPEDSSFYICSGKQSYGYTF.